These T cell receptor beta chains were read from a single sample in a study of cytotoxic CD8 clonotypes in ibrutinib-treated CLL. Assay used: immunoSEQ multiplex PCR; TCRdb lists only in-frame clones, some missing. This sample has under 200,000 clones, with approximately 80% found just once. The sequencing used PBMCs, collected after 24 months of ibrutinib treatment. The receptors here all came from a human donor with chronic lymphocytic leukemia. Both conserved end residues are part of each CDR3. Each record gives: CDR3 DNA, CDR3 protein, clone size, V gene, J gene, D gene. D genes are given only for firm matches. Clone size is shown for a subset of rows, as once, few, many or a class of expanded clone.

TGCGCCAGCAGCTTGGACTTCTCCTACAATGAGCAGTTCTTC	CASSLDFSYNEQFF	-	TRBV5-1	TRBJ2-1	-
TGTGCCAGCAGCAATCCAGGGACAGATGGCTACACCTTC	CASSNPGTDGYTF	-	TRBV21-1	TRBJ1-2	-
TGTGCCAGCAGCCCACAGGGGGTTAACACTGAAGCTTTCTTT	CASSPQGVNTEAFF	-	TRBV7-8	TRBJ1-1	TRBD1
TGTGCCACGGTGGACAGGGGTGGCGATGGCTACACCTTC	CATVDRGGDGYTF	-	TRBV15	TRBJ1-2	TRBD1
TGCGCCAGCAGCCTCTTACCAGGGAGAGATCAGCCCCAGCATTTT	CASSLLPGRDQPQHF	-	TRBV4-1	TRBJ1-5	-
TGTGCCAGCAGCGTCGAGGGGGCCCTCTATGGCTACACCTTC	CASSVEGALYGYTF	-	TRBV5-6	TRBJ1-2	TRBD1
TGTGCCAGCAGCTTAGAATCTGGGTCTAATGAAAAACTGTTTTTT	CASSLESGSNEKLFF	-	TRBV7-2	TRBJ1-4	-
TGTGCCAGCAGGGTAAACACAGGGGACATTCAGTACTTC	CASRVNTGDIQYF	-	TRBV6-1	TRBJ2-4	TRBD1
TGTGCCAGCAGTGAAGGACCCCTAGGGCTTAACACCTTC	CASSEGPLGLNTF	few	TRBV28	TRBJ1-2	-
TGCAGCGTTAAACAGGGGGCCGCTGAAGCTTTCTTT	CSVKQGAAEAFF	once	TRBV29-1	TRBJ1-1	TRBD1
TGTGCCAGCAGCGTAGAATCCCTTAGGACTGAAGCTTTCTTT	CASSVESLRTEAFF	-	TRBV9	TRBJ1-1	-
TGTGCCAGTAGTATATCCTCACGAGGGACGAACTATGGCTACACCTTC	CASSISSRGTNYGYTF	few	TRBV19	TRBJ1-2	-
TGTGCCAGCAGGTTAAGGGGGGGCAATACGCAGTATTTT	CASRLRGGNTQYF	-	TRBV2	TRBJ2-3	-
TGTGCCAGCAGTGAGCAGGGGGTGAGGACTGAAGCTTTCTTT	CASSEQGVRTEAFF	-	TRBV2	TRBJ1-1	TRBD1
TGTGCCAGCAGCTCATCTAGGGTCTCCTACAATGAGCAGTTCTTC	CASSSSRVSYNEQFF	-	TRBV7-9	TRBJ2-1	-
TGTGCCAGCAGTCCTCCCAGGGGGAGAGACGAGCAGTACTTC	CASSPPRGRDEQYF	-	TRBV28	TRBJ2-7	TRBD1
TGTGCCAGCTCACCAAGGAGGGTGACCGAGCAGTACTTC	CASSPRRVTEQYF	once	TRBV6-1	TRBJ2-7	-
TGTGCCAGCAGCGTCGGGGGGTATGGCAAAAACATTCAGTACTTC	CASSVGGYGKNIQYF	-	TRBV9	TRBJ2-4	TRBD2
TGTGCCAGCAGCTCCCAGGCAGCCGATACGCAGTATTTT	CASSSQAADTQYF	-	TRBV7-3	TRBJ2-3	-
TGTGCCAGCAGCCCAGGGGGACAGGTTTCACCCCTCCACTTT	CASSPGGQVSPLHF	-	TRBV11-2	TRBJ1-6	TRBD1